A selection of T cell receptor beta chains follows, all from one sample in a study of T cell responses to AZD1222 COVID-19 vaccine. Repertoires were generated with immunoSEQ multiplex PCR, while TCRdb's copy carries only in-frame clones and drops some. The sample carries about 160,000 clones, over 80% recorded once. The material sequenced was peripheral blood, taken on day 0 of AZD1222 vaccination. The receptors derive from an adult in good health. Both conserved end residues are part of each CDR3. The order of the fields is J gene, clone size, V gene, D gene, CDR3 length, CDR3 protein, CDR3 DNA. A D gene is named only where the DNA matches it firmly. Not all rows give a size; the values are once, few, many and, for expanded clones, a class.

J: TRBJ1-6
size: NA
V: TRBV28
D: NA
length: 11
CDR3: CASSDRAFLHF
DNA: TGTGCCAGCAGCGACAGAGCTTTTCTCCACTTT

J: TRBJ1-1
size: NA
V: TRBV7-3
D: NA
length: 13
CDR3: CASSASVNTEAFF
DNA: TGTGCCAGCAGTGCGAGTGTGAACACTGAAGCTTTCTTT

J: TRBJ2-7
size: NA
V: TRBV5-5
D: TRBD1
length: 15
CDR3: CASSLGTGPFYEQYF
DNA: TGTGCCAGCAGCTTAGGGACAGGGCCTTTCTACGAGCAGTACTTC

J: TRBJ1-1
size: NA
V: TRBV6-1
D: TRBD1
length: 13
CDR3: CASSDGYRGEAFF
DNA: TGTGCCAGCAGTGATGGGTACAGGGGTGAAGCTTTCTTT

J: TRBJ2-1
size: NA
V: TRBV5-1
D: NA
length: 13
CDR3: CASSSHFRGEQFF
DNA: TGCGCCAGCAGCTCCCACTTTAGAGGTGAGCAGTTCTTC

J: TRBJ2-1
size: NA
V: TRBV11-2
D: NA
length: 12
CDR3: CASSLGGREQFF
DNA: TGTGCCAGCAGCTTAGGTGGTCGTGAGCAGTTCTTC

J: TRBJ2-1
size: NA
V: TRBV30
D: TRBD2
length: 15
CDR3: CASRRGLAPKNEQFF
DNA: TGTGCCTCGCGGAGGGGACTAGCGCCGAAGAATGAGCAGTTCTTC

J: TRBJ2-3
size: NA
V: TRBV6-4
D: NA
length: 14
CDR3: CASSVEFSTDTQYF
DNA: TGTGCCAGCAGCGTGGAATTTAGCACAGATACGCAGTATTTT

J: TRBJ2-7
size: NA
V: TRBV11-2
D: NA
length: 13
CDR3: CASSLGVYHEQYF
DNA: TGTGCCAGCAGCTTAGGAGTCTACCACGAGCAGTACTTC

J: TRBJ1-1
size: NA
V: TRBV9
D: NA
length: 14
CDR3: CASSVTEGYTEAFF
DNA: TGTGCCAGCAGCGTAACGGAAGGGTACACTGAAGCTTTCTTT

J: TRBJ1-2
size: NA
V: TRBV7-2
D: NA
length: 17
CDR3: CASSLTGHKRTLYGYTF
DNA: TGTGCCAGCAGCTTAACGGGACACAAAAGGACCCTCTATGGCTACACCTTC

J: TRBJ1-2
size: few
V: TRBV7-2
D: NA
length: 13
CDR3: CASSLPGNYGYTF
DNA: TGTGCCAGCAGCTTACCAGGGAACTATGGCTACACCTTC

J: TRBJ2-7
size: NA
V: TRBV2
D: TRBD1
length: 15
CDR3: CASTQLTGTRYEQYF
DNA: TGTGCCAGCACCCAATTGACAGGGACCAGATACGAGCAGTACTTC

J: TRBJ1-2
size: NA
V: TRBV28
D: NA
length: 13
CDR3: CASSFRRGSGYTF
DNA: TGTGCCAGCAGTTTTAGGCGGGGGAGTGGCTACACCTTC